These 16 T cell receptor beta chains came from one sample sequenced in a study of cytomegalovirus exposure and HLA in healthy donors (dated by TCRdb to about 2017). The library was obtained by the immunoSEQ multiplex PCR assay. A mixture of 60 forward primers for TCR Vbeta segments and 13 reverse primers for TCR Jbeta segments was used in the multiplex PCR. In its TCRdb copy, this immuneACCESS table keeps in-frame sequences only and misses some clones. Where compared with another copy, unresolved V genes explain less than half of these, and the others have no known cause. This sample has some 160,000 clones in its table, and 84% of those were observed once. Together, the top ten hold 5% to 7% of the sample. Sequenced input: PBMCs. All receptors come from a man aged 45-65 years in good health and CMV-seropositive.

V gene TRBV4-2 combines with J gene TRBJ2-1, with 9 bases fitting TRBD2. Unmatched junction bases numbered 13, after V lost 2 bases and J lost 5 bases. Germline V gene sequence: CDR1 LGHNA, CDR2 YNFKEQ. The CDR3 covers 18 residues. The CDR3 loop is CASSQSTVGGGADNEQFF. The CDR3 DNA follows: TGTGCCAGCAGCCAATCGACGGTCGGCGGGGGGGCTGACAATGAGCAGTTCTTC.

The J gene is TRBJ2-1, the V gene TRBV6-5, with 10 nucleotides matching TRBD2. Trimming removed 0 bases from V and 7 bases from J; junction bases left unmatched: 3. This CDR3 region has 15 residues. Germline V gene data show CDR1 as MNHEY and CDR2 as SVGAGI. CDR3 protein: CASSYSGLARNEQFF. CDR3 nucleotides: TGTGCCAGCAGTTACTCGGGACTAGCGAGAAATGAGCAGTTCTTC.

V is TRBV29-1 and J is TRBJ2-1, with 7 bases that match TRBD2. CDR1 is SQVTM, CDR2 ANQGSEA, per germline. This CDR3 has 12 residues. The CDR3 DNA is TGCACGGCTAGCGGATCCTACAATGAGCAGTTCTTC. Protein sequence: CTASGSYNEQFF.

This clone appeared a single time. The V gene is TRBV7-9, the J gene TRBJ1-1, with unresolved D. The CDR3 spans 15 residues. Trimming removed 5 bases from V and 4 bases from J, with 17 bases in between. Germline lookup yields CDR1 SEHNR and CDR2 FQNEAQ (reference sequence). CDR3 in amino acids: CASSPVGNSLTEAFF. The CDR3 DNA follows: TGTGCCAGCAGCCCGGTCGGCAACAGCCTCACTGAAGCTTTCTTT.

The chain is built from TRBV19 and TRBJ2-5; 12 bases map to TRBD2. The V and J ends lost 5 bases and 4 bases, in that order; junction bases with no gene match: 11. The CDR3 consists of 17 residues. CDR1 and CDR2 (germline): LNHDA, SQIVND (reference sequence). In DNA, the CDR3 is TGTGCCAGTAGTCTTAGTCCTAGCGGGAGGGGTGGAGAGACCCAGTACTTC. Translating it yields CASSLSPSGRGGETQYF.

The CDR3 here is CASSYRDRGTEAFF. The CDR3 DNA is TGCGCCAGCAGCTACCGGGACAGGGGCACTGAAGCTTTCTTT. The chain joins TRBV5-1 to TRBJ1-1; 10 nucleotides line up with TRBD1. Germline V gene sequence: CDR1 SGHRS, CDR2 YFSETQ. After removal of 3 bases from V and 4 bases from J, the junction contained 3 bases not matched to a gene. The CDR3 is 14 amino acids.

The J gene is TRBJ2-3, the V gene TRBV7-8; 12 nucleotides line up with TRBD1. Germline CDR1 SGHVS, CDR2 FQNEAQ. Trimming took 5 bases from V and 6 from J; bases not matched to a gene: 6. This CDR3 contains 15 residues. CDR3 loop: CASSIWGQGADTQYF. The DNA for the CDR3 is TGTGCCAGCAGCATCTGGGGACAGGGGGCTGATACGCAGTATTTT.

The gene calls are TRBV5-1 and TRBJ2-7; 9 bases line up with TRBD1. J was trimmed by 5 bases and V by 0 bases; bases with no gene match: 6. Germline CDR1 reads SGHRS; CDR2 reads YFSETQ. The CDR3 contains 15 residues. The CDR3 sequence is CASSLAGTGLDEQYF. CDR3 in DNA: TGCGCCAGCAGCTTGGCGGGGACAGGGCTCGACGAGCAGTACTTC.

The V and J genes are TRBV9 and TRBJ2-1, with a possible D match to TRBD2 (5 bases). Germline V lookup: CDR1 SGDLS, CDR2 YYNGEE. This CDR3 spans 15 amino acids. Trimming left V 3 bases short and J 8 bases short, with 18 bases between. The CDR3 spells CASSAVEGLRDEQFF. In nucleotides, the CDR3 is TGTGCCAGCAGCGCGGTAGAGGGCCTGCGGGATGAGCAGTTCTTC.

As to this clone: The junction differs from germline at one of its ends, possibly a read error. V gene TRBV6-5 combines with J gene TRBJ1-2; no clear D gene. The length of the CDR3 is 13 residues. The germline gives CDR1 MNHEY, CDR2 SVGAGI. CDR3 nucleotide sequence: TGTGCCAGCAGTTATTCGACGGACTACGGCTACACCTTC. The encoded protein is CASSYSTDYGYTF.

The chain combines TRBV7-9 with TRBJ1-1; 7 nucleotides agree with TRBD1. This CDR3 has 17 residues. V was pared by 4 bases and J by 0 bases, with 11 bases of the junction left unmatched. Looked up from germline, CDR1 is SEHNR and CDR2 is FQNEAQ (reference sequence). The CDR3 is CASSSRTGFTMNTEAFF. Here the CDR3 DNA reads TGTGCCAGCAGCTCCCGGACAGGCTTTACCATGAACACTGAAGCTTTCTTT.

This clone was recorded once. J is TRBJ2-7 and V is TRBV6-5; D is perhaps TRBD2 (6 bases). Germline assignment: CDR1 MNHEY and CDR2 SVGAGI. V dropped 7 bases and J dropped 2 bases, with 12 bases sitting between them. The CDR3 covers 13 residues. The CDR3 DNA reads TGTGCCAGCATAAAACGGGGGACCTACGAGCAGTACTTC. Its translation: CASIKRGTYEQYF.

The chain recombines TRBV25-1 with TRBJ2-5; TRBD2 agrees at 9 bases. J lost 4 bases, V lost 4 bases, and 4 bases had no gene match. The CDR3 has 14 residues. Germline loops: CDR1 MGHDK, CDR2 SYGVNS. The CDR3 bases are TGTGCCAGCAGTGCAGGGCGGGAGGGAGAGACCCAGTACTTC. Translation: CASSAGREGETQYF.

This clone occurred a few times. The chain has TRBV10-3 and TRBJ2-7; 9 bases line up with TRBD2. The CDR3 runs 14 residues. Trimming at V came to 6 bases and at J to 2 bases, leaving 5 bases not matched to a gene. The germline V gene encodes CDR1 ENHRY and CDR2 SYGVKD. CDR3 bases: TGTGCCATCAGGACTAGCGGAATACCCTACGAGCAGTACTTC. Translated, it gives CAIRTSGIPYEQYF.

Regarding this clone: One end of the junction fails to match germline, which may point to a read error. The chain recombines TRBV5-8 with TRBJ1-2, with D unresolved. This CDR3 comprises 12 residues. CDR1 SGHTS and CDR2 YDEGEE come from the germline V gene. The DNA of the CDR3 is TGTGCCAGCAGCTTGGGCGCCTATGTCTACACCTTC. Its protein product is CASSLGAYVYTF. The whole variable domain, remainder taken from reference TRBV5-8 and TRBJ1-2, is EAGVTQSPTHLIKTRGQQATLRCSPISGHTSVYWYQQALGLGLQFLLWYDEGEERNRGNFPPRFSGRQFPNYSSELNVNALELEDSALYLCASSLGAYVYTFGSGTRLTVV.

The gene calls are TRBV5-1 and TRBJ1-2, with 8 bases aligning to TRBD1. The CDR3 covers 17 residues. V shed 4 bases, J shed 4 bases, and the junction held 15 bases outside the gene matches. CDR1 is SGHRS, CDR2 YFSETQ, per germline. The CDR3 DNA sequence: TGCGCCAGCAGCAAGGGGACAGGTGAAAATAGAAGCTATGGCTACACCTTC. Its protein product is CASSKGTGENRSYGYTF.